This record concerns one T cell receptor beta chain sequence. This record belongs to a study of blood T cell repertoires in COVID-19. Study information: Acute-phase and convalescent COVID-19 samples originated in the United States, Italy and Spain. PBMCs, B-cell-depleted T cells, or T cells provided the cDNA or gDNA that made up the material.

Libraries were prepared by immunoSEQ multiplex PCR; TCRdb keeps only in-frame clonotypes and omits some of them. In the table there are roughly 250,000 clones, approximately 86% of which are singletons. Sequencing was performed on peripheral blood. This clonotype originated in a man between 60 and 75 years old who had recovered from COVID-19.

In nucleotides, the CDR3 is TGTGCCAGTAGTATAGGCTCCGCGATCATGAACACTGAAGCTTTCTTT. Residues: CASSIGSAIMNTEAFF. V gene TRBV19 combines with J gene TRBJ1-1; D gene uncertain. This CDR3 contains 16 residues. Germline V gene data show CDR1 as LNHDA and CDR2 as SQIVND (reference sequence). Deletions cut 1 base from V and 0 bases from J, with 12 bases between. Using reference TRBV19 and TRBJ1-1 for the parts outside the CDR3, the full variable domain is DGGITQSPKYLFRKEGQNVTLSCEQNLNHDAMYWYRQDPGQGLRLIYYSQIVNDFQKGDIAEGYSVSREKKESFPLTVTSAQKNPTAFYLCASSIGSAIMNTEAFFGQGTRLTVV.